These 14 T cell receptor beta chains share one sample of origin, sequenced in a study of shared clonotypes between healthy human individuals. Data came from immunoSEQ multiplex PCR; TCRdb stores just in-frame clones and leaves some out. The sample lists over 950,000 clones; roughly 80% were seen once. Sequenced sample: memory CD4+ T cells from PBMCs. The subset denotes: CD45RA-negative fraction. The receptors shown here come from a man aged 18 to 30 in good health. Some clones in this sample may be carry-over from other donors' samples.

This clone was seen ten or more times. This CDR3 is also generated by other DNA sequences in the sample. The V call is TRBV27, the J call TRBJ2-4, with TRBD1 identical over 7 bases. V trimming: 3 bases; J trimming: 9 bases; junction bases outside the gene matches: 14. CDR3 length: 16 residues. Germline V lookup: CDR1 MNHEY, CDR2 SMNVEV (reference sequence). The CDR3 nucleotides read TGTGCCAGCAGTTTGTATGGGACAGACACCCTGGGCATTCAGTACTTC. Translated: CASSLYGTDTLGIQYF.

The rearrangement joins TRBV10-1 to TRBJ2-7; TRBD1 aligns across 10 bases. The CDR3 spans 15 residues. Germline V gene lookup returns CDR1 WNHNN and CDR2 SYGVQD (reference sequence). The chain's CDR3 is CASTHGHRDRGGGLV. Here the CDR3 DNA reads TGCGCCAGCACCCACGGCCACCGGGACAGGGGAGGGGGTTTGGTA.

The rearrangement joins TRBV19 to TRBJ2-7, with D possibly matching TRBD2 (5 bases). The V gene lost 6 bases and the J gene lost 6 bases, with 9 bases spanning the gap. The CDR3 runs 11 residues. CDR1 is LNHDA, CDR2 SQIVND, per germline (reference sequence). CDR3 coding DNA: TGTGCCAGTAGCCGGGGTTTCGAGCAGTACTTC. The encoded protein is CASSRGFEQYF.

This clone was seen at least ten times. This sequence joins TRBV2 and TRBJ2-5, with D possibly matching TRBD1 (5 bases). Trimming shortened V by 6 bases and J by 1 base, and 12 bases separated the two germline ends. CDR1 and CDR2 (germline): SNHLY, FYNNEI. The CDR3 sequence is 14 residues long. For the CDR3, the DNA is TGTGCCAGCAGCGACAGCAACACCCAAGAGACCCAGTACTTC. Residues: CASSDSNTQETQYF. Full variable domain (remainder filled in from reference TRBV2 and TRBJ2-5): EPEVTQTPSHQVTQMGQEVILRCVPISNHLYFYWYRQILGQKVEFLVSFYNNEISEKSEIFDDQFSVERPDGSNFTLKIRSTKLEDSAMYFCASSDSNTQETQYFGPGTRLLVL.

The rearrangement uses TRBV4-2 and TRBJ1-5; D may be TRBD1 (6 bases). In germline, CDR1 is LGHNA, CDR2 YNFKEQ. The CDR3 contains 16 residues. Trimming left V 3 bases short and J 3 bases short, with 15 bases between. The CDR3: CASSHDYDRINQPQHF. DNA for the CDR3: TGTGCCAGCAGCCACGATTACGACAGGATCAATCAGCCCCAGCATTTT.

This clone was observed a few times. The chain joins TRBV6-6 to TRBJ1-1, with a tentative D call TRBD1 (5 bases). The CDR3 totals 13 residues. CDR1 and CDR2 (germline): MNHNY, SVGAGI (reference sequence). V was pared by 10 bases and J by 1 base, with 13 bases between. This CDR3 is CAIRQPQNTEAFF. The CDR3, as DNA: TGTGCCATTCGACAGCCCCAGAACACTGAAGCTTTCTTT.

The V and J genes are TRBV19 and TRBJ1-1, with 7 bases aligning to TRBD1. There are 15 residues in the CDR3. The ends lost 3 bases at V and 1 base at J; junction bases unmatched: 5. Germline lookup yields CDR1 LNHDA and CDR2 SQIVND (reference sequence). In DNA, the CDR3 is TGTGCCAGTAGTATCCAGGGGGGGAAGAACACTGAAGCTTTCTTT. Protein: CASSIQGGKNTEAFF.

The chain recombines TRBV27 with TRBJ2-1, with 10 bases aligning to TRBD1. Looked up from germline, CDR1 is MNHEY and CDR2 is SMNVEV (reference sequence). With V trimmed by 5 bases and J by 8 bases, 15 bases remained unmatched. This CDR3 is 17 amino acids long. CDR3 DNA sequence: TGTGCCAGCAGTATGCTCCTCCTCCGGGACAGGGGAGATGAGCAGTTCTTC. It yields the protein CASSMLLLRDRGDEQFF.

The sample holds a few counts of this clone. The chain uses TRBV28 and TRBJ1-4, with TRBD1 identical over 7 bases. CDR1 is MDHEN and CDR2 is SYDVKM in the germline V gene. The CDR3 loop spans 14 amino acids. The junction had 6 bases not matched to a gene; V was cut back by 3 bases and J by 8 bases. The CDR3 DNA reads TGTGCCAGCAGTTTGACAGGGCTTGAAGAAAAACTGTTTTTT. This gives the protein CASSLTGLEEKLFF.

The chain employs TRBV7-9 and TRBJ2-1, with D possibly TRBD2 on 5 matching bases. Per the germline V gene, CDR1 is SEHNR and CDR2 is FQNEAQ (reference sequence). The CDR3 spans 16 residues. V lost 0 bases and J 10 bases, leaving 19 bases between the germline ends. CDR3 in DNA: TGTGCCAGCAGCTTAGCGTGGGCCCCTTCTGAGGGCGAGCAGTTCTTC. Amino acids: CASSLAWAPSEGEQFF.

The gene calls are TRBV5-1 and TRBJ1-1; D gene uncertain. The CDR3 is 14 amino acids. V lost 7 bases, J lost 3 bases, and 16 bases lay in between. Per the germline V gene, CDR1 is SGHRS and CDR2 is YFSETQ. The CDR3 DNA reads TGCGCCAGCGCCTACGCCGCCGGTGACACTGAAGCTTTCTTT. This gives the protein CASAYAAGDTEAFF. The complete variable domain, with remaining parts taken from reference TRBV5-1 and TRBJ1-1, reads KAGVTQTPRYLIKTRGQQVTLSCSPISGHRSVSWYQQTPGQGLQFLFEYFSETQRNKGNFPGRFSGRQFSNSRSEMNVSTLELGDSALYLCASAYAAGDTEAFFGQGTRLTVV.

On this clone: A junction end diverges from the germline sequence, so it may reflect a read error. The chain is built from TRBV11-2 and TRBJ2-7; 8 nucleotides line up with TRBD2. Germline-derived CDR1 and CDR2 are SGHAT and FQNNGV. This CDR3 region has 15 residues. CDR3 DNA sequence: TGCGCCAGCAGCTTAGCCCGGACTAGCAGGTACGAGCAGTACTTC. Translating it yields CASSLARTSRYEQYF.

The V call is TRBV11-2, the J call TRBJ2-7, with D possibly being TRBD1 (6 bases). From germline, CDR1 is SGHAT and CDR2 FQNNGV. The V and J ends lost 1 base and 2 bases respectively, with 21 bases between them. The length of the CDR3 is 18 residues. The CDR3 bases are TGTGCCAGCAGCTTAGTATTAATCCCCCGGGACAAAACCTACGAGCAGTACTTC. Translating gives CASSLVLIPRDKTYEQYF.

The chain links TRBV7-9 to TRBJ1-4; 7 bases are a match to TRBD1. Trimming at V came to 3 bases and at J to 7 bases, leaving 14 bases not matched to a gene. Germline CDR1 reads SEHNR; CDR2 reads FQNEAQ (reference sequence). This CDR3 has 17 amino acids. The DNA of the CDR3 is TGTGCCAGCAGCTTCCAGATTGGAGGGACAGAATTTGAAAAACTGTTTTTT. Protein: CASSFQIGGTEFEKLFF. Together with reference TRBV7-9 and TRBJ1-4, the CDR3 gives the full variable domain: DTGVSQNPRHKITKRGQNVTFRCDPISEHNRLYWYRQTLGQGPEFLTYFQNEAQLEKSRLLSDRFSAERPKGSFSTLEIQRTEQGDSAMYLCASSFQIGGTEFEKLFFGSGTQLSVL.